This is a list of T cell receptor beta chains from one sample in a study of T cells in Graves' hyperthyroidism and ophthalmopathy. Each CDR3 protein is one row after TCRdb ran MiXCR on the multiplex PCR reads. Of under 700,000 distinct CDR3 sequences listed, over 15% are singletons. The sequencing input was blood. The receptors were sampled from a young woman with Graves' hyperthyroidism. The CDR3 runs from the conserved cysteine through the conserved F or W. Fields, in order: CDR3 protein, CDR3 DNA, D gene, J gene, clone size, V gene. A D gene is named only where the DNA matches it firmly. Only some rows state a clone size, as once, few, many or a class for expanded clones.

cdr3_aa: CASTLAEPSTDTQYF
cdr3_nt: TGCGCCAGCACCTTAGCGGAGCCTAGCACAGATACGCAGTATTTT
d_call: .
j_call: TRBJ2-3
clone_size: .
v_call: TRBV5-1

cdr3_aa: CASTGDRTYYGYTF
cdr3_nt: TGTGCCAGCACTGGGGACCGCACTTACTATGGCTACACCTTC
d_call: .
j_call: TRBJ1-2
clone_size: many
v_call: TRBV6-1

cdr3_aa: CASSSIRHTEAFF
cdr3_nt: TGTGCCAGCAGTTCTATTAGGCATACTGAAGCTTTCTTT
d_call: .
j_call: TRBJ1-1
clone_size: few
v_call: TRBV12-3/TRBV12-4

cdr3_aa: CASSTQGPTYEQYF
cdr3_nt: TGTGCCAGCAGTACCCAGGGCCCCACCTACGAGCAGTACTTC
d_call: .
j_call: TRBJ2-7
clone_size: .
v_call: TRBV6-1

cdr3_aa: CASRGTNYNEQFF
cdr3_nt: TGTGCCAGCAGAGGGACAAACTACAATGAGCAGTTCTTC
d_call: .
j_call: TRBJ2-1
clone_size: many
v_call: TRBV12-3/TRBV12-4

cdr3_aa: CASRRAGTGPTGELFF
cdr3_nt: TGTGCCAGTAGGAGGGCGGGGACAGGACCCACCGGGGAGCTGTTTTTT
d_call: TRBD1
j_call: TRBJ2-2
clone_size: few
v_call: TRBV19

cdr3_aa: CASSRDRAVYGYTF
cdr3_nt: TGTGCCAGCAGTCGCGACAGGGCGGTGTATGGCTACACCTTC
d_call: TRBD1
j_call: TRBJ1-2
clone_size: many
v_call: TRBV27

cdr3_aa: CASSTDRGGRRAETQYF
cdr3_nt: TGTGCCAGCAGCACGGACAGGGGCGGTAGGAGAGCCGAGACCCAGTACTTC
d_call: TRBD1
j_call: TRBJ2-5
clone_size: many
v_call: TRBV7-8

cdr3_aa: CASGRGREETQYF
cdr3_nt: TGTGCCAGCGGGAGGGGGCGGGAAGAGACCCAGTACTTC
d_call: .
j_call: TRBJ2-5
clone_size: few
v_call: TRBV27

cdr3_aa: CASSGTGTGNTEAFF
cdr3_nt: TGTGCCAGCAGTGGGACCGGGACAGGGAACACTGAAGCTTTCTTT
d_call: TRBD1
j_call: TRBJ1-1
clone_size: few
v_call: TRBV6-1

cdr3_aa: CAWTGGEDEQYF
cdr3_nt: TGTGCCTGGACCGGAGGAGAGGACGAGCAGTACTTC
d_call: .
j_call: TRBJ2-7
clone_size: .
v_call: TRBV30

cdr3_aa: CASSITTVDGYTF
cdr3_nt: TGTGCCAGTAGTATTACCACGGTAGATGGCTACACCTTC
d_call: .
j_call: TRBJ1-2
clone_size: .
v_call: TRBV19